These 10 T cell receptor beta chains were all obtained from the same sample, sequenced in a study of CDR3 diversity in severe acne. TCRdb passed the PCR reads through MiXCR, listing each CDR3 protein once. The table shows some 84,000 distinct CDR3 sequences, with approximately 52% occurring only once. Sample: blood. The receptor set was obtained from a male donor in good health, serving as a control.

The rearrangement uses TRBV5-1 and TRBJ2-7, with 11 nucleotides matching TRBD2. The CDR3 runs to 14 residues. Looked up from germline, CDR1 is SGHRS and CDR2 is YFSETQ. Unmatched junction bases numbered 11, after V lost 4 bases and J lost 11 bases. The CDR3 loop is CASSLTGTSGIKYF. DNA for the CDR3: TGCGCCAGCAGCCTGACCGGGACTAGCGGAATAAAGTACTTC.

This clonotype was seen at least ten times. The rearrangement links TRBV7-9 to TRBJ2-3, with no clear D. The V gene's germline CDR1 is SEHNR and CDR2 FQNEAQ (reference sequence). The CDR3 is 12 residues long. The V end was cut by 1 base, the J end by 5 bases, with 4 bases between. CDR3 region: CASSLEIDTQYF. The DNA for the CDR3 is TGTGCCAGCAGCTTAGAAATAGATACGCAGTATTTT.

The chain employs TRBV24-1 and TRBJ2-3; 10 bases match TRBD2. There are 16 residues in the CDR3. V was pared by 5 bases and J by 0 bases, with 4 bases of the junction left unmatched. CDR1 and CDR2 from the germline V gene are KGHDR and SFDVKD. CDR3 nucleotides: TGTGCCACCAGTGCGGCTAGCGGGGGTAGCACAGATACGCAGTATTTT. The encoded protein is CATSAASGGSTDTQYF.

The chain couples TRBV25-1 to TRBJ1-5, with D perhaps TRBD1 (5 bases). CDR3 length: 14 residues. Trimming removed 3 bases from V and 13 bases from J, with 19 bases in between. Germline lookup yields CDR1 MGHDK and CDR2 SYGVNS. The CDR3 DNA follows: TGTGCCAGCAGTGAGGCCGAGGGGATCGACACGCAGCATTTT. Translating gives CASSEAEGIDTQHF. The full variable domain, completed using reference TRBV25-1 and TRBJ1-5, is EADIYQTPRYLVIGTGKKITLECSQTMGHDKMYWYQQDPGMELHLIHYSYGVNSTEKGDLSSESTVSRIRTEHFPLTLESARPSHTSQYLCASSEAEGIDTQHFGDGTRLSIL.

This clonotype was recorded only once. The V call is TRBV6-1, the J call TRBJ1-3; 10 nucleotides agree with TRBD1. The CDR3 covers 15 residues. Germline trimming cut 1 base from V and 5 bases from J; bases unmatched to any gene: 2. Germline-derived CDR1 and CDR2 are MNHNS and SASEGT. The CDR3 DNA reads as TGTGCCAGCAGTGAAGGGACAGGGGGTCGAAACACCATATATTTT. Translation gives CASSEGTGGRNTIYF.

The chain employs TRBV10-3 and TRBJ2-1, with 8 bases that match TRBD1. With 3 bases clipped from V and 8 bases from J, the junction kept 3 bases outside the gene matches. This CDR3 spans 13 amino acids. CDR1 is ENHRY, CDR2 SYGVKD, per germline. The CDR3 reads CAISEQGVDEQFF. The CDR3 coding sequence is TGTGCCATCAGTGAACAGGGGGTAGATGAGCAGTTCTTC.

The chain combines TRBV5-1 with TRBJ1-1, with D unclear. The CDR3 runs 13 residues. From germline, CDR1 is SGHRS and CDR2 YFSETQ. V was cut by 4 bases and J by 0 bases, with 7 bases left in between. The CDR3, as DNA: TGCGCCAGCAGCGGCACGGTGAACACTGAAGCTTTCTTT. The encoded protein is CASSGTVNTEAFF.

The V and J genes are TRBV20-1 and TRBJ2-5, with no clear D. The CDR3 has 12 residues. From germline, CDR1 is DFQATT and CDR2 SNEGSKA (reference sequence). The V and J ends lost 3 bases and 5 bases respectively, with 10 bases between them. The CDR3 here is CSARGGMETQYF. The CDR3 region has the DNA TGCAGTGCTAGGGGTGGGATGGAGACCCAGTACTTC.

The chain carries TRBV7-9 and TRBJ2-7, with D tentatively TRBD1 or TRBD2 (6 bases each). This CDR3 has 16 amino acids. Germline CDR1 SEHNR, CDR2 FQNEAQ (reference sequence). V lost 5 bases, J lost 2 bases, and 19 bases lay in between. CDR3 amino acids: CASSERVGGSAYEQYF. The DNA for the CDR3 is TGTGCCAGCAGCGAGAGGGTAGGGGGGTCTGCCTACGAGCAGTACTTC.

J is TRBJ1-2 and V is TRBV2, with TRBD1 matching over 7 bases. The CDR3 is made up of 14 amino acids. With 1 base clipped from V and 6 bases from J, the junction kept 5 bases outside the gene matches. In germline, CDR1 is SNHLY, CDR2 FYNNEI. The DNA for the CDR3 is TGTGCCAGCAGTGAAGATCGCAGGGGGGATGGCTACACCTTC. Its protein product is CASSEDRRGDGYTF.